This T cell receptor beta chain was recovered during a study of shared clonotypes between healthy human individuals. In the case of this clone: Antigen: not known.

Generated by immunoSEQ multiplex PCR, the TCRdb table keeps only in-frame clones and is missing some. Of 850,000 to 1,100,000 clones listed, around three quarters are singletons. Findings of the study overall: Naive CD4 clonotypes were shared across a handful of donors at about 5.2%. Expectations were that clonotype sharing among donors would be affected by sequencing depth.

The CDR3 covers 12 residues. Germline assignment: CDR1 MDHEN and CDR2 SYDVKM. V was clipped by 5 bases and J by 1 base, with 5 bases between them. This chain links TRBV28 with TRBJ1-1; D ambiguous. The sequence was collected from a man aged 18 to 30 in good health. Some clones in this sample may be carry-over from other donors' samples. Sequenced input: memory CD4+ T cells from PBMCs. Stated subset: CD45RA-negative fraction. The CDR3 nucleotides are TGTGCCAGCAGTCGACCGAACACTGAAGCTTTCTTT. This translates into CASSRPNTEAFF.